A single sample is the source of the 22 T cell receptor beta chains below, sequenced in a study of early T cells in non-severe SARS-CoV-2 infection. TCRdb called the 5' RACE reads again in MiXCR, with one record for every CDR3 protein. The sample lists 70,000 to 95,000 distinct CDR3 sequences; around 11% were seen once. Specimen: whole blood. These receptors were taken from an adult who was a healthcare worker with PCR-confirmed SARS-CoV-2 infection or an uninfected control (not recorded which).

The CDR3 here is CASSLGQGASTEAFF. The CDR3 coding sequence is TGCGCCAGCAGCTTAGGACAGGGGGCCAGCACTGAAGCTTTCTTT. The chain links TRBV5-1 to TRBJ1-1; 11 positions agree with TRBD1. The length of the CDR3 is 15 residues. The germline V gene has CDR1 SGHRS and CDR2 YFSETQ. The trim removed 2 bases at V and 4 bases at J, leaving 4 bases unmatched.

The genes are TRBV7-2 and TRBJ2-5; D is unclear. Deletions cut 5 bases from V and 1 base from J, with 17 bases between. From germline, CDR1 is SGHTA and CDR2 FQGNSA. This CDR3 comprises 16 residues. DNA of the CDR3: TGTGCCAGCAGCCTAAGGACGGTGGTGGCCCAAGAGACCCAGTACTTC. It is translated as CASSLRTVVAQETQYF. Variable domain in full (rest from reference TRBV7-2 and TRBJ2-5): GAGVSQSPSNKVTEKGKDVELRCDPISGHTALYWYRQSLGQGLEFLIYFQGNSAPDKSGLPSDRFSAERTGGSVSTLTIQRTQQEDSAVYLCASSLRTVVAQETQYFGPGTRLLVL.

Regarding this clonotype: One junction end disagrees with the germline gene, perhaps due to a read error. The rearrangement joins TRBV9 to TRBJ1-1; a weak D match, TRBD1 (5 bases). Per germline, CDR1 SGDLS and CDR2 YYNGEE. The CDR3 consists of 13 residues. As DNA, the CDR3 is TGTGCCAGCGGCGTAGACGGGGCCCCTGAAGCTTTCTTT. This gives the protein CASGVDGAPEAFF.

There are a few counts of this clonotype. The chain has TRBV2 and TRBJ1-2, with TRBD1 as a possible D gene (5 bases). The CDR3 covers 15 residues. The germline V and J ends were trimmed by 0 bases and 4 bases, with 12 bases remaining between them. Germline assignment: CDR1 SNHLY and CDR2 FYNNEI. CDR3 amino acids: CASSEAGGASYGYTF. The DNA for the CDR3 is TGTGCCAGCAGTGAAGCAGGAGGGGCGTCCTATGGCTACACCTTC.

This clonotype has a count of ten or more. The chain is built from TRBV7-6 and TRBJ2-1; D is undetermined. The CDR3 is made up of 13 amino acids. Trimming left V 4 bases short and J 6 bases short, with 10 bases between. Germline V gene data show CDR1 as SGHVS and CDR2 as FNYEAQ. The CDR3 nucleotides are TGTGCCAGCAGCTCTTTTGAAGGCAATGAGCAGTTCTTC. Amino acids: CASSSFEGNEQFF.

This clonotype appeared many times. The V call is TRBV7-6, the J call TRBJ2-5; 7 bases fit TRBD1. J gave up 5 bases and V 6 bases, and 6 bases lay outside the gene matches. The CDR3 sequence is 13 residues long. Germline V lookup: CDR1 SGHVS, CDR2 FNYEAQ. This CDR3 reads CASRRQGPETQYF. CDR3 sequence (DNA): TGTGCCAGCAGACGACAGGGACCCGAGACCCAGTACTTC.

This clonotype was detected ten times or more. This chain links TRBV7-2 with TRBJ2-3; D might be TRBD2 (5 bases). Germline CDR1 is SGHTA and CDR2 is FQGNSA. V gave up 5 bases and J gave up 4 bases, with 13 bases separating them. The CDR3 consists of 14 residues. The CDR3 nucleotides read TGTGCCAGCAGCCTACTAGTCGCGCCAGATACGCAGTATTTT. This gives the protein CASSLLVAPDTQYF. Filled out from reference TRBV7-2 and TRBJ2-3, the complete variable domain reads GAGVSQSPSNKVTEKGKDVELRCDPISGHTALYWYRQSLGQGLEFLIYFQGNSAPDKSGLPSDRFSAERTGGSVSTLTIQRTQQEDSAVYLCASSLLVAPDTQYFGPGTRLTVL.

The sample holds a few counts of this clonotype. The rearrangement uses TRBV11-2 and TRBJ2-3, with 8 positions matching TRBD2. Germline CDR1 and CDR2: SGHAT and FQNNGV. The V and J ends lost 1 base and 4 bases, in that order; junction bases with no gene match: 4. The CDR3 is made up of 15 amino acids. For the CDR3, the DNA is TGTGCCAGCAGCTTAGTAGCGGGGTTCCCAGATACGCAGTATTTT. Translation gives CASSLVAGFPDTQYF. Looking up the rest from reference TRBV11-2 and TRBJ2-3 gives the full variable domain: EAGVAQSPRYKIIEKRQSVAFWCNPISGHATLYWYQQILGQGPKLLIQFQNNGVVDDSQLPKDRFSAERLKGVDSTLKIQPAKLEDSAVYLCASSLVAGFPDTQYFGPGTRLTVL.

This clonotype came up a few times. The V and J genes are TRBV7-2 and TRBJ1-2; D is perhaps TRBD1 (5 bases). Looked up from germline, CDR1 is SGHTA and CDR2 is FQGNSA. CDR3 length equals 14 residues. The ends were cut back, 5 bases at V and 7 bases at J, with 17 bases in the middle. CDR3 residues: CASSATGVVGGYTF. For the CDR3, the DNA is TGTGCCAGCAGCGCAACAGGAGTAGTCGGTGGCTACACCTTC.

V usage is TRBV7-3 and J usage is TRBJ2-2, with D unclear. Trimming cost V 5 bases and J 7 bases, with 11 bases left between them. Germline lookup yields CDR1 SGHTA and CDR2 FQGTGA. CDR3 size: 13 residues. The CDR3 region is CASSPTYVGELFF. The CDR3 DNA reads TGTGCCAGCAGCCCAACGTATGTCGGGGAGCTGTTTTTT.

This clonotype was observed at least ten times. The rearrangement uses TRBV9 and TRBJ2-1; TRBD2 agrees at 15 bases. Germline V CDR1 and CDR2: SGDLS, YYNGEE. The V segment lost 4 bases and the J segment 3 bases; nucleotides outside the gene matches: 14. CDR3 length: 20 residues. CDR3 sequence: CASSLGLAGGPKTRYNEQFF. CDR3 sequence (DNA): TGTGCCAGCAGCCTGGGACTAGCGGGGGGCCCCAAGACCCGCTACAATGAGCAGTTCTTC.

CDR3 in DNA: TGCAGTGCTAGACCCCTGGGGGGAAAAACTTTCTTT. This sequence encodes CSARPLGGKTFF. V usage is TRBV20-1 and J usage is TRBJ1-1, with a tentative D call TRBD1 (5 bases). Germline CDR1 reads DFQATT; CDR2 reads SNEGSKA (reference sequence). The CDR3 sequence is 12 residues long. Trimming took off 2 bases at V and 12 bases at J, with 16 bases between the two ends.

Remarks on this clonotype: A much larger clone sits a single nucleotide away, making a read error possible. The CDR3 protein is CSARVLPGTGRSGANVLTF. The CDR3 DNA sequence: TGCAGTGCTAGAGTCCTTCCCGGGACAGGGCGCTCTGGGGCCAACGTCCTGACTTTC. This chain joins TRBV20-1 and TRBJ2-6, with 9 positions matching TRBD1. Per the germline V gene, CDR1 is DFQATT and CDR2 is SNEGSKA (reference sequence). The CDR3 is made up of 19 amino acids. The trim removed 1 base at V and 0 bases at J, leaving 10 bases unmatched.

A few counts support this clonotype. The CDR3 sequence: CASSLRDHRDTQYF. The CDR3 DNA reads TGTGCCAGCAGCCTTCGGGACCACCGGGATACGCAGTATTTT. The chain joins TRBV7-2 to TRBJ2-3; possibly TRBD1 or TRBD2 for D (5 bases each). This CDR3 is 14 amino acids long. Trimming took 5 bases from V and 6 from J, leaving 15 bases between them. Germline CDR1 reads SGHTA; CDR2 reads FQGNSA.

This clonotype turned up a few times. This chain joins TRBV9 and TRBJ1-1, with 7 bases matching TRBD1. The CDR3 spans 13 residues. Germline trimming cut 4 bases from V and 7 bases from J; bases unmatched to any gene: 7. Germline V gene data show CDR1 as SGDLS and CDR2 as YYNGEE. CDR3 loop: CASSSRGQREAFF. DNA for the CDR3: TGTGCCAGCAGCAGCCGGGGACAGCGTGAAGCTTTCTTT.

This clonotype was recorded at least ten times. The V call is TRBV30, the J call TRBJ1-2, with D maybe TRBD1 (5 bases). V lost 0 bases and J lost 6, with 17 bases in between. Germline V lookup: CDR1 GTSNPN, CDR2 SVGIG (reference sequence). The CDR3 is 15 amino acids. CDR3 bases: TGTGCCTGGAGTGTACGAAACAGGTTAACTAATGGCTACACCTTC. This encodes CAWSVRNRLTNGYTF.

The J gene is TRBJ1-4, the V gene TRBV9; 11 bases line up with TRBD1. With 3 bases clipped from V and 8 bases from J, the junction kept 6 bases outside the gene matches. The CDR3 contains 15 residues. Per the germline V gene, CDR1 is SGDLS and CDR2 is YYNGEE. The CDR3 region is CASSAARTGGEKLFF. In DNA, the CDR3 is TGTGCCAGCAGCGCGGCCCGGACAGGGGGCGAAAAACTGTTTTTT.

This clonotype was counted between two and nine times. This chain uses TRBV5-6 with TRBJ1-3; D gene ambiguous. CDR3 size: 16 residues. Germline CDR1 reads SGHDT; CDR2 reads YYEEEE. The V and J ends lost 2 bases and 4 bases respectively, with 16 bases between them. Here the CDR3 reads CASSFDLRPQGNTIYF. In DNA, the CDR3 is TGTGCCAGCAGCTTTGACCTTCGACCTCAAGGAAACACCATATATTTT.

Many counts were recorded for this clonotype. J is TRBJ2-5 and V is TRBV14; the D gene is possibly TRBD2 (5 bases). Trimming took 0 bases from V and 5 from J, leaving 7 bases between them. The germline V gene has CDR1 SGHDN and CDR2 FVKESK. The CDR3 runs 13 residues. In DNA form, the CDR3 reads TGTGCCAGCAGCCAAGACTGGGAGGAGACCCAGTACTTC. This codes for CASSQDWEETQYF.

This clonotype showed up just a few times. The V call is TRBV6-2 or TRBV6-3, the J call TRBJ2-1; TRBD2 is a possible D gene (6 bases). Deletions cut 6 bases from V and 6 bases from J, with 12 bases between. The CDR3 length is 13 residues. Germline V gene sequence: CDR1 MNHEY, CDR2 SVGEGT. This chain's CDR3 is CASRPTSFNEQFF. For the CDR3, the DNA is TGTGCCAGCAGGCCGACTAGTTTCAATGAGCAGTTCTTC.

The V and J genes are TRBV5-1 and TRBJ1-5, with TRBD1 identical over 7 bases. This CDR3 is built from 16 residues. Germline-derived CDR1 and CDR2 are SGHRS and YFSETQ. Losses at the gene ends were 4 bases for V and 6 bases for J; bases not matched to a gene: 13. CDR3 residues: CASSPGGSGAGQPQHF. CDR3 coding DNA: TGCGCCAGCAGCCCAGGGGGATCGGGGGCCGGTCAGCCCCAGCATTTT.

The chain recombines TRBV4-1 with TRBJ2-2; TRBD1 matches at 9 bases. Looked up from germline, CDR1 is MGHRA and CDR2 is YSYEKL. Losses at the gene ends were 2 bases for V and 4 bases for J; bases not matched to a gene: 11. The CDR3 runs to 18 residues. CDR3 sequence: CASSQRGTGGFGTGELFF. In DNA, the CDR3 is TGCGCCAGCAGCCAAAGAGGAACAGGGGGCTTTGGCACCGGGGAGCTGTTTTTT.